This entry concerns a single T cell receptor beta chain. Its target is unknown. The read ends 3 residues before the CDR3 terminus; that terminus is restored from the germline J gene. Related graft donors supplied nonmyeloablative bone marrow transplants, and mixed chimerism was transient. TCRdb's copy holds only in-frame clones and misses some; the assay was immunoSEQ multiplex PCR. In all, the sample yields 2,000 to 2,500 clones. This record comes from a study of Tregs in tolerant kidney transplant recipients. Study-level findings and limits: The most relevant donor-specific Treg TCRbeta repertoire apparently came from expansion with activated donor B cells.

This CDR3 is 12 amino acids long. Trimming stripped 4 bases from V and 6 bases from J, with 6 bases between. This TCR came from a human patient who received a combined kidney and bone marrow transplant. Some of these T cells may belong to the graft donor. The specimen comprised CD8+ T cells from blood (PBMCs), sampled 6 months after the transplant. This chain links TRBV12-3 or TRBV12-4 with TRBJ2-2; D unclear. CDR3 region: CASSSPSGELFF. CDR3 bases read: TGTGCCAGCAGTTCCCCCTCCGGGGAG.